This T cell receptor beta chain was profiled in a study of metastatic and nonmetastatic thyroid tumors. Looking at the study overall: Repertoire comparison spanned blood and tumor or nodule tissue of malignant and benign thyroid patients. The study, taken as a whole, reports: Reported TCR beta diversity, measured in blood and tumor, was significantly higher for malignant thyroid tumors than for benign nodules.

Thyroid surgery took place with no prior treatment in any patient. This CDR3 spans 14 amino acids. Germline CDR1 SGHTA, CDR2 FQGNSA. V dropped 1 base and J dropped 7 bases, with 13 bases sitting between them. Points on this clone: Antigen unknown.

Authors' methods: Built for papillary thyroid cancer, a distant-metastasis classifier drew on CDR3 differences across clinicopathological groups. TCRdb recomputed clones from the PCR reads via MiXCR. The V and J calls reflect TCRdb's pipeline rather than the authors' work. Counted here are tens of thousands of clones, under 30% occurring once; the ten biggest clones make up about 3.3%. The sample comprised blood. The chain uses TRBV7-2 and TRBJ1-1; D ambiguous. The receptor's source is a male donor with papillary thyroid cancer or a benign thyroid nodule (not recorded which). Some clones in this sample may be carry-over from other donors' samples. For the CDR3, the DNA is TGTGCCAGCAGCTTAGGGCAGCGAGTGAATGAAGCTTTCTTT. Translating gives CASSLGQRVNEAFF.